These 3 T cell receptor beta chains originate from one sample sequenced in a study of blood T cell repertoires in COVID-19. Assay used: immunoSEQ multiplex PCR; TCRdb lists only in-frame clones, some missing. The sample shows some 98,000 clones, roughly 82% of them seen only once. Sequenced input: peripheral blood. These receptors originate from an older man with active or convalescent COVID-19.

The V call is TRBV6-5, the J call TRBJ1-2; maybe TRBD1 (5 bases). Trimming cost V 0 bases and J 4 bases, with 12 bases left between them. This CDR3 comprises 15 residues. Germline values: CDR1 MNHEY, CDR2 SVGAGI. The CDR3 DNA reads as TGTGCCAGCAGTTACTCGCGGGGGTCCCTCTATGGCTACACCTTC. Translated: CASSYSRGSLYGYTF.

The chain recombines TRBV4-3 with TRBJ1-1, with TRBD1 identical over 9 bases. The V and J ends lost 1 base and 1 base, in that order; junction bases with no gene match: 4. Looked up from germline, CDR1 is LGHNA and CDR2 is YSLEER. The CDR3 loop spans 16 amino acids. CDR3 in DNA: TGCGCCAGCAGCCAAGCGCCACAGGGGGCGAACACTGAAGCTTTCTTT. Its protein is CASSQAPQGANTEAFF.

V and J are TRBV2 and TRBJ1-5; weak D call: TRBD1 (5 bases). Trimming shortened V by 3 bases and J by 7 bases, and 13 bases separated the two germline ends. This CDR3 spans 14 amino acids. Germline V gene data show CDR1 as SNHLY and CDR2 as FYNNEI. For the CDR3, the DNA is TGTGCCAGCAGTGAGTTAAGGGAGGGGCAGCCCCAGCATTTT. Translated, it gives CASSELREGQPQHF.